A selection of T cell receptor beta chains follows, all from one sample in a study of T cell repertoires in cytomegalovirus infection. TCRdb redid the calling of the reads with MiXCR, one entry per CDR3 protein. The sample lists approximately 750,000 distinct CDR3 sequences; roughly 35% were seen once. Sequences were obtained from PBMCs. Source of these receptors: a human donor in good health (CMV status not recorded). Some clones in this sample may be carry-over from other donors' samples. The conserved cysteine and the conserved F or W are not part of the CDR3 here.

j_call: TRBJ1-1; v_call: TRBV7-2; cdr3_aa: ASSAPARMNTEHF
j_call: TRBJ2-7; v_call: TRBV5-5; cdr3_aa: ASSFFLDYEQY
j_call: TRBJ2-1; v_call: TRBV28; cdr3_aa: ATASGSSEQF
j_call: TRBJ2-5; v_call: TRBV7-9; cdr3_aa: ASSFTGGPQETQY
j_call: TRBJ2-1; v_call: TRBV5-3; cdr3_aa: ASREGGSSYNEQF
j_call: TRBJ2-7; v_call: TRBV12-3/TRBV12-4; cdr3_aa: ASSFAGGFYEQY
j_call: TRBJ1-2; v_call: TRBV7-8; cdr3_aa: ASSLSPSPDYGYT
j_call: TRBJ2-1; v_call: TRBV15; cdr3_aa: ATSRDGSGGPPNEQF
j_call: TRBJ1-2; v_call: TRBV13; cdr3_aa: ASSLPEGGRYGYT
j_call: TRBJ1-1; v_call: TRBV24-1; cdr3_aa: ATSAGFGDTEAF
j_call: TRBJ2-7; v_call: TRBV28; cdr3_aa: ASSSVGRGLGEQY
j_call: TRBJ1-1; v_call: TRBV7-9; cdr3_aa: ASSADRGSDTEAF
j_call: TRBJ1-6; v_call: TRBV12-3/TRBV12-4; cdr3_aa: ASSYSDREDPPLH
j_call: TRBJ2-7; v_call: TRBV7-6; cdr3_aa: ASSLRGDPTEQY
j_call: TRBJ2-2; v_call: TRBV7-2; cdr3_aa: ASSLAFRAGVAGELF
j_call: TRBJ1-6; v_call: TRBV19; cdr3_aa: ASSIAGMESPLH
j_call: TRBJ2-2; v_call: TRBV7-9; cdr3_aa: ASSPYRTGELF
j_call: TRBJ2-2; v_call: TRBV19; cdr3_aa: ASSIQGGAGELF
j_call: TRBJ2-5; v_call: TRBV20-1; cdr3_aa: SARLAGARETQY
j_call: TRBJ1-2; v_call: TRBV11-2; cdr3_aa: ASSLGNGNYGYT
j_call: TRBJ2-1; v_call: TRBV6-1; cdr3_aa: ASSEHARRDNEQF
j_call: TRBJ2-2; v_call: TRBV7-2; cdr3_aa: ASSSVGVNTGELF
j_call: TRBJ2-7; v_call: TRBV28; cdr3_aa: ASSPSEGWKQY
j_call: TRBJ2-7; v_call: TRBV5-5; cdr3_aa: ASSLEGVIPFEQY
j_call: TRBJ2-5; v_call: TRBV2; cdr3_aa: ASSEAEPTQY
j_call: TRBJ1-1; v_call: TRBV19; cdr3_aa: ASSIEWNTEAF
j_call: TRBJ2-5; v_call: TRBV7-9; cdr3_aa: ASSLSHRPFQETQY
j_call: TRBJ1-2; v_call: TRBV15; cdr3_aa: ATSRESTPT
j_call: TRBJ2-7; v_call: TRBV28; cdr3_aa: AANRGSTYEQY
j_call: TRBJ1-2; v_call: TRBV20-1; cdr3_aa: SASVGGGRGYT
j_call: TRBJ2-5; v_call: TRBV7-3; cdr3_aa: ASSLGHQMRQGQETQY
j_call: TRBJ2-6; v_call: TRBV28; cdr3_aa: AVTGAGSGANVLT
j_call: TRBJ1-2; v_call: TRBV28; cdr3_aa: ASRAGTGDYGYT
j_call: TRBJ1-1; v_call: TRBV2; cdr3_aa: ASSAWAGYTEAF
j_call: TRBJ2-3; v_call: TRBV7-2; cdr3_aa: ASSFPGGRNTQY
j_call: TRBJ2-1; v_call: TRBV20-1; cdr3_aa: SASGMARRINEQF
j_call: TRBJ1-1; v_call: TRBV7-2; cdr3_aa: ASSLVSRGRTEAF
j_call: TRBJ2-2; v_call: TRBV19; cdr3_aa: ASNGGFGTGELF
j_call: TRBJ2-4; v_call: TRBV28; cdr3_aa: ASSSYRDLAKNIQY
j_call: TRBJ2-7; v_call: TRBV27; cdr3_aa: ASSSSLEQTIYEQY
j_call: TRBJ1-6; v_call: TRBV9; cdr3_aa: ASSVVPGTGGQGSPLH